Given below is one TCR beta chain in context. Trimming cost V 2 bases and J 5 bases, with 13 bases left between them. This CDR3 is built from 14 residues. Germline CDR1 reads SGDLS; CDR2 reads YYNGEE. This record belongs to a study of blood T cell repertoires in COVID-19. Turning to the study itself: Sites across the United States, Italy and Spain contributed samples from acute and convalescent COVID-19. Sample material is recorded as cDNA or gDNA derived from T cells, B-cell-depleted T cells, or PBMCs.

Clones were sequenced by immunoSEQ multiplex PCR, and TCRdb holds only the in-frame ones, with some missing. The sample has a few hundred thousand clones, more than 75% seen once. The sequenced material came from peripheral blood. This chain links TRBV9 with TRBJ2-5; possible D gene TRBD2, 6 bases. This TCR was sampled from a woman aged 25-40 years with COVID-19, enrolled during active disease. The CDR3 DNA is TGTGCCAGCAGCGTCCGGGAGAAAAAGGAGACCCAGTACTTC. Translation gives CASSVREKKETQYF. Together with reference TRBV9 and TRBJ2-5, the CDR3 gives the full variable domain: DSGVTQTPKHLITATGQRVTLRCSPRSGDLSVYWYQQSLDQGLQFLIQYYNGEERAKGNILERFSAQQFPDLHSELNLSSLELGDSALYFCASSVREKKETQYFGPGTRLLVL.